This TCR beta chain appears in the sequencing data of a study of CXCR3-negative and CXCR3-positive naive CD8 T cells. Study-wide results and limits: CD5 surface expression was similar among naive subsets, and TCR strength was estimated by inference from TRB CDR3 properties.

The sorting of each CD8+ T cell subset was done in triplicate, at 300,000 cells each. CD45RO-CCR7+CD27+CD95- expression identified naive CD8+ T cells. Comment on this clonotype: The target antigen is unknown.

Libraries were UMI-labeled 5' RACE TRB cDNA. TCRdb processed the 5' RACE reads again and assigns one entry to each CDR3 protein, with no DNA. The specimen's table records 100,000 or so distinct CDR3 sequences. CDR1 and CDR2 (germline): MNHNY, SVGAGI (reference sequence). This CDR3 contains 18 residues. This TCR was sampled from a human donor in good health. Some clones in this sample may be carry-over from other donors' samples. This sequence joins TRBV6-6 and TRBJ2-1; the D call from TCRdb, TRBD2, cannot be confirmed without DNA. Specimen: naive CXCR3- CD8+ T cells from blood. Subset in this sample: CD45RO-CCR7+CD27+CD95- naive CD8+ T cells lacking CXCR3 (TNR3-). CDR3 sequence: CASSYSGESETRANEQFF.